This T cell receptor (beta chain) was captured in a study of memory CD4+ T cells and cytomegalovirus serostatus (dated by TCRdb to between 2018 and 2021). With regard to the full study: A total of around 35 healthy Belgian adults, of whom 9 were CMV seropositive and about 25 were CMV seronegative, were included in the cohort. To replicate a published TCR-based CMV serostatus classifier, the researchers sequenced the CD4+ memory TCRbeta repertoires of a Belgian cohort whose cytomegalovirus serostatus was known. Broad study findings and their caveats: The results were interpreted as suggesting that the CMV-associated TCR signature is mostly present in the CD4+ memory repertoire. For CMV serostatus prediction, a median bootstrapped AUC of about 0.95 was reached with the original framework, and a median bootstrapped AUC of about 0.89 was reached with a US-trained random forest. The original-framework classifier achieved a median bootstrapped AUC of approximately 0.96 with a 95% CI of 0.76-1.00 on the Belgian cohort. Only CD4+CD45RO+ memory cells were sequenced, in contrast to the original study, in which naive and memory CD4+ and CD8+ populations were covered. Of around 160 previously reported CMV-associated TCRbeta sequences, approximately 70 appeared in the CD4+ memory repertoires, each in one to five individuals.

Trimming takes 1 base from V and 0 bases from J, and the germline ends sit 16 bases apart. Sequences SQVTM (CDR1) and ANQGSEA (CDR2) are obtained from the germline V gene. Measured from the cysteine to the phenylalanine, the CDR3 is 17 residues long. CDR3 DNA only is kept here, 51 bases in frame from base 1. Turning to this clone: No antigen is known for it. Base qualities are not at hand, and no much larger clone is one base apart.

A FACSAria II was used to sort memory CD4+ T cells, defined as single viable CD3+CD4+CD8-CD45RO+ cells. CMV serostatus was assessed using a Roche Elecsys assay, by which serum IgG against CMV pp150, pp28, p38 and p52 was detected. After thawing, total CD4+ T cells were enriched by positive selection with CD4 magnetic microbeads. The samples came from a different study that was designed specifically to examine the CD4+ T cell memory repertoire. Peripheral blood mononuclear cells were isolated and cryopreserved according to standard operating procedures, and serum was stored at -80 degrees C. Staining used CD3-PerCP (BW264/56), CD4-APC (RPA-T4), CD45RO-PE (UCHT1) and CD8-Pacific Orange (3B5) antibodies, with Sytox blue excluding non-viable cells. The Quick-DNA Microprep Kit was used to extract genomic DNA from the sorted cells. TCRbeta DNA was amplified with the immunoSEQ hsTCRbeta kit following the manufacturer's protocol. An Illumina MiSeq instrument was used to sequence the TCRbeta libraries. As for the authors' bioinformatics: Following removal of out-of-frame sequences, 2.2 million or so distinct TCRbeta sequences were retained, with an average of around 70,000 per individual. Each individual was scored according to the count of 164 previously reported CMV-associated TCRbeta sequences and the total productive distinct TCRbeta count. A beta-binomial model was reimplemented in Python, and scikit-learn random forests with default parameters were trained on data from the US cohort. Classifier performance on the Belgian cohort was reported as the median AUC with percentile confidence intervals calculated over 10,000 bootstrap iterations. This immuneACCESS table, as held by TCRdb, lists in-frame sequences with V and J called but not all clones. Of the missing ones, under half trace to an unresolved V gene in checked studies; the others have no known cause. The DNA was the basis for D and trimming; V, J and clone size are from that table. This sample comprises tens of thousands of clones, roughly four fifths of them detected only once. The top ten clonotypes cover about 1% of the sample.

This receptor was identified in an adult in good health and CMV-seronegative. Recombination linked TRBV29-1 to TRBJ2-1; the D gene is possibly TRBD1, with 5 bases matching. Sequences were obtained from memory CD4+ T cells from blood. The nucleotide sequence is TGCAGCGTTGAAGTACAGTTGGGGCCTCGCTCCTACAATGAGCAGTTCTTC. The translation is CSVEVQLGPRSYNEQFF.